A single sample gave rise to the 27 T cell receptor beta chains below, sequenced in a study of blood T cell repertoires in COVID-19. Sequencing was performed with immunoSEQ multiplex PCR; in TCRdb, only in-frame clones are kept and a portion is missing. The data contain a few hundred thousand clones, 70% to 90% of them singletons. Sample: peripheral blood. The receptor source for this set is a woman aged 70-85 years with COVID-19, enrolled during active disease.

The J gene is TRBJ1-2, the V gene TRBV24-1; TRBD1 matches 7 bases. This CDR3 region has 14 residues. Germline V gives CDR1 KGHDR, CDR2 SFDVKD. V lost 0 bases, J lost 8 bases, and 5 bases stayed unmatched. The CDR3 loop reads CATSDLLTGRGYTF. The CDR3 DNA reads TGTGCCACCAGTGATTTGCTGACAGGGAGAGGCTACACCTTC.

This CDR3 is CASSLRQPQGPQYF. CDR3 coding DNA: TGTGCCAGCAGCTTAAGACAGCCCCAGGGGCCCCAGTACTTC. V is TRBV7-2 and J is TRBJ2-5; maybe TRBD1 (6 bases). Deletions cut 2 bases from V and 9 bases from J, with 16 bases between. The germline V gene has CDR1 SGHTA and CDR2 FQGNSA. There are 14 residues in the CDR3. The full variable domain, its missing parts supplied by reference TRBV7-2 and TRBJ2-5, is GAGVSQSPSNKVTEKGKDVELRCDPISGHTALYWYRQSLGQGLEFLIYFQGNSAPDKSGLPSDRFSAERTGGSVSTLTIQRTQQEDSAVYLCASSLRQPQGPQYFGPGTRLLVL.

The CDR3 is CASSGSGGPFNEQFF. In DNA form, the CDR3 reads TGTGCCAGCAGTGGCTCAGGGGGCCCTTTCAATGAGCAGTTCTTC. The chain has TRBV2 and TRBJ2-1; TRBD1 matches 8 bases. V was clipped by 4 bases and J by 6 bases; unmatched bases: 8. In germline, CDR1 is SNHLY, CDR2 FYNNEI. The CDR3 is 15 amino acids.

The V gene is TRBV24-1, the J gene TRBJ2-1; D might be TRBD1 (5 bases). The V gene's germline CDR1 is KGHDR and CDR2 SFDVKD. Trimming cost V 5 bases and J 0 bases, with 13 bases left between them. The CDR3 sequence is 16 residues long. As DNA, the CDR3 is TGTGCCACCAGTGCCAGGGCTTCCAGCTCCTACAATGAGCAGTTCTTC. Its translation is CATSARASSSYNEQFF.

This chain links TRBV12-3 or TRBV12-4 with TRBJ2-2; the D gene is possibly TRBD1 (5 bases). The CDR3 length is 13 residues. V was shortened by 10 bases and J by 1 base, with 10 bases between the two germline ends. CDR3 coding DNA: TGTGCCATGTTCCAGGGGAACACCGGGGAGCTGTTTTTT. This translates into CAMFQGNTGELFF.

The chain combines TRBV5-1 with TRBJ2-3, with D perhaps matching TRBD2 (5 bases). The CDR3 covers 14 residues. Germline V CDR1 and CDR2: SGHRS, YFSETQ. V lost 0 bases and J 5 bases, leaving 10 bases between the germline ends. Here the CDR3 reads CASSLEGLQDTQYF. The DNA of the CDR3 is TGCGCCAGCAGCTTGGAAGGACTCCAAGATACGCAGTATTTT.

The chain has TRBV2 and TRBJ1-5; D is ambiguous. V gave up 3 bases and J gave up 4 bases, with 10 bases separating them. The CDR3 sequence is 14 residues long. Per germline, CDR1 SNHLY and CDR2 FYNNEI. The CDR3 DNA reads TGTGCCAGCAGTGATTTAGGAGGGAATCAGCCCCAGCATTTT. This encodes CASSDLGGNQPQHF.

With respect to this clone: Other nucleotide sequences in the sample specify the same CDR3. The chain combines TRBV9 with TRBJ1-5; D is unclear. The CDR3 has 14 residues. V gave up 0 bases and J gave up 0 bases, with 4 bases separating them. The V gene's germline CDR1 is SGDLS and CDR2 YYNGEE. As DNA, the CDR3 is TGTGCCAGCAGCGTAGGAGATAGCAATCAGCCCCAGCATTTT. This gives the protein CASSVGDSNQPQHF.

The chain is built from TRBV7-3 and TRBJ2-5; TRBD1 is a possible D gene (7 bases). Between the trimmed V and J ends, which lost 6 bases and 4 bases, there was a span of 12 bases. CDR1 and CDR2 (germline): SGHTA, FQGTGA. This CDR3 is built from 13 residues. CDR3 DNA sequence: TGTGCCAGCAGTGGAGGGGGCCGAGAGACCCAGTACTTC. It translates to CASSGGGRETQYF.

V usage is TRBV18 and J usage is TRBJ2-1; TRBD2 is a possible D gene (5 bases). The V gene lost 3 bases and the J gene lost 4 bases, with 16 bases spanning the gap. The CDR3 loop spans 16 amino acids. Germline V gene data show CDR1 as KGHSH and CDR2 as LQKENI. CDR3 sequence: CASSPPSSGPYNEQFF. CDR3 DNA sequence: TGTGCCAGCTCACCGCCATCCAGCGGCCCTTACAATGAGCAGTTCTTC. The whole variable domain, remainder taken from reference TRBV18 and TRBJ2-1, is NAGVMQNPRHLVRRRGQEARLRCSPMKGHSHVYWYRQLPEEGLKFMVYLQKENIIDESGMPKERFSAEFPKEGPSILRIQQVVRGDSAAYFCASSPPSSGPYNEQFFGPGTRLTVL.

The genes are TRBV10-3 and TRBJ1-2; TRBD1 aligns across 8 bases. CDR3 length equals 12 residues. J gave up 8 bases and V 6 bases, and 5 bases lay outside the gene matches. The germline V gene has CDR1 ENHRY and CDR2 SYGVKD. CDR3: CAISGTGDGYTF. The CDR3 region has the DNA TGTGCCATCAGCGGGACAGGAGACGGCTACACCTTC.

This rearrangement joins TRBV7-2 to TRBJ1-2, with 8 positions matching TRBD1. V shed 1 base and J 8 bases; nucleotides not matched to a gene: 9. CDR1 and CDR2 from the germline V gene are SGHTA and FQGNSA. The CDR3 runs 15 residues. CDR3 coding DNA: TGTGCCAGCAGCTTAGATCCAGGGGGCGCGTCCGGCTACACCTTC. Residues: CASSLDPGGASGYTF.

The chain is built from TRBV9 and TRBJ2-6; 8 bases agree with TRBD2. Germline-derived CDR1 and CDR2 are SGDLS and YYNGEE. This CDR3 comprises 18 residues. J lost 1 base, V lost 4 bases, and 10 bases had no gene match. As DNA, the CDR3 is TGTGCCAGCAGCTTCTTCAGCGGGGGAGGGTCTGGGGCCAACGTCCTGACTTTC. Encoded protein: CASSFFSGGGSGANVLTF.

V and J are TRBV7-2 and TRBJ2-5; TRBD1 matches at 7 bases. This CDR3 has 13 residues. After removal of 8 bases from V and 9 bases from J, the junction contained 12 bases not matched to a gene. In germline, CDR1 is SGHTA, CDR2 FQGNSA. CDR3: CASLSTGSLAQYF. The CDR3, as DNA: TGTGCCAGCCTGTCGACAGGGTCCTTGGCCCAGTACTTC.

The chain couples TRBV6-2 or TRBV6-3 to TRBJ1-2, with D hard to call. Trimming cost V 2 bases and J 4 bases, with 5 bases left between them. This CDR3 comprises 12 residues. Germline lookup yields CDR1 MNHEY and CDR2 SVGEGT. The CDR3 nucleotides are TGTGCCAGCAGTTACGGGCGCTATGGCTACACCTTC. Its protein product is CASSYGRYGYTF.

This chain connects TRBV2 to TRBJ2-3; TRBD1 matches 9 bases. This CDR3 has 14 amino acids. V shed 6 bases, J shed 3 bases, and the junction held 4 bases outside the gene matches. Germline V gene sequence: CDR1 SNHLY, CDR2 FYNNEI. The CDR3 nucleotides are TGTGCCAGCAGCAGACAGGGGGGGACAGATACGCAGTATTTT. This encodes CASSRQGGTDTQYF.

The genes are TRBV7-8 and TRBJ1-2; D perhaps matches TRBD1 (5 bases). This CDR3 is built from 16 residues. Deletions cut 3 bases from V and 4 bases from J, with 18 bases between. Germline V CDR1 and CDR2: SGHVS, FQNEAQ. CDR3 DNA sequence: TGTGCCAGCAGCTTTACAAGACAGATGACTGTCTATGGCTACACCTTC. Amino acids: CASSFTRQMTVYGYTF.

This chain joins TRBV5-1 and TRBJ1-1; 7 nucleotides agree with TRBD1. V shed 5 bases, J shed 6 bases, and the junction held 7 bases outside the gene matches. CDR1 is SGHRS and CDR2 is YFSETQ in the germline V gene. The CDR3 totals 13 residues. This chain's CDR3 is CASRGDSNAEAFF. CDR3 DNA sequence: TGCGCCAGCAGAGGGGACAGTAACGCTGAAGCTTTCTTT.

This sequence joins TRBV10-3 and TRBJ1-1; 7 nucleotides align to TRBD1. CDR1 is ENHRY, CDR2 SYGVKD, per germline. With V trimmed by 7 bases and J by 5 bases, 7 bases remained unmatched. CDR3 length: 13 residues. The CDR3 reads CAINDRVGTEAFF. The CDR3 nucleotides are TGTGCCATCAATGACAGGGTAGGGACTGAAGCTTTCTTT.

The V and J genes are TRBV2 and TRBJ1-5; 9 positions match TRBD1. In germline, CDR1 is SNHLY, CDR2 FYNNEI. After removal of 6 bases from V and 6 bases from J, the junction contained 3 bases not matched to a gene. The CDR3 covers 13 residues. The DNA of the CDR3 is TGTGCCAGCAGGGGGACAGGGACTCAGCCCCAGCATTTT. Its protein is CASRGTGTQPQHF.

The chain recombines TRBV7-2 with TRBJ2-5, with TRBD2 matching over 7 bases. Germline CDR1 and CDR2: SGHTA and FQGNSA. The CDR3 is 14 amino acids. V shed 5 bases and J 5 bases; nucleotides not matched to a gene: 8. This CDR3 reads CASSLRTGGETQYF. CDR3 nucleotides: TGTGCCAGCAGCCTCAGGACCGGGGGGGAGACCCAGTACTTC.

This rearrangement joins TRBV14 to TRBJ2-7; possible D gene TRBD1, 6 bases. Deletions cut 4 bases from V and 11 bases from J, with 18 bases between. CDR3 length equals 13 residues. Looked up from germline, CDR1 is SGHDN and CDR2 is FVKESK. Here the CDR3 DNA reads TGTGCCAGCAGCCGCCTACGGACAGTGCCTAAGTACTTC. Its protein is CASSRLRTVPKYF.

The V and J genes are TRBV7-2 and TRBJ2-7; 7 bases align to TRBD1. The length of the CDR3 is 14 residues. J lost 0 bases, V lost 4 bases, and 3 bases had no gene match. The germline V gene encodes CDR1 SGHTA and CDR2 FQGNSA. CDR3 in DNA: TGTGCCAGCAGCTGGGGGACAGCCTCCTACGAGCAGTACTTC. Its protein is CASSWGTASYEQYF. The full variable domain, in which reference TRBV7-2 and TRBJ2-7 provide the parts outside the CDR3, is GAGVSQSPSNKVTEKGKDVELRCDPISGHTALYWYRQSLGQGLEFLIYFQGNSAPDKSGLPSDRFSAERTGGSVSTLTIQRTQQEDSAVYLCASSWGTASYEQYFGPGTRLTVT.

The V call is TRBV3-1 (or the pseudogene TRBV3-2), the J call TRBJ1-2; tentative D call: TRBD1 (6 bases). Germline-derived CDR1 and CDR2 are LGHDT and YNNKEL (reference sequence). V lost 7 bases and J 6 bases, leaving 12 bases between the germline ends. CDR3 length: 12 amino acids. The CDR3 loop is CASNGGGDGYTF. CDR3 nucleotides: TGTGCCAGCAACGGAGGGGGGGATGGCTACACCTTC.

The V and J genes are TRBV27 and TRBJ1-4; D may be TRBD1 (5 bases). CDR3 length equals 14 residues. Trimming cost V 7 bases and J 7 bases, with 16 bases left between them. The germline CDR1 and CDR2 sequences are MNHEY and SMNVEV (reference sequence). In DNA form, the CDR3 reads TGTGCCAGCAAAGAGGGCAGGGAGGGTGAAAAACTGTTTTTT. Translation gives CASKEGREGEKLFF.

The chain combines TRBV19 with TRBJ2-3; D not certain. CDR1 is LNHDA and CDR2 is SQIVND in the germline V gene (reference sequence). Trimming removed 0 bases from V and 3 bases from J, with 4 bases in between. CDR3 length equals 13 residues. The CDR3 here is CASSIERTDTQYF. DNA for the CDR3: TGTGCCAGTAGTATAGAGAGGACAGATACGCAGTATTTT.

The rearrangement joins TRBV12-5 to TRBJ1-1; D not certain. The CDR3 has 14 residues. Germline CDR1 LGHNT, CDR2 FRNRAP. The germline V and J ends were trimmed by 2 bases and 10 bases, with 17 bases remaining between them. The CDR3 loop reads CASGLNLAAGIAFF. CDR3 nucleotide sequence: TGTGCTAGTGGTTTGAACCTCGCCGCAGGTATAGCTTTCTTT.